This TCR beta chain was recovered during a study of blood T cell repertoires in COVID-19 (dated by TCRdb to the early 2020s). Context from the whole study: Collaborator samples came from the United States, Italy and Spain and covered acute and convalescent phases of COVID-19. Deeply sampled blood TCRbeta repertoires from subjects exposed to, actively infected with, or recovered from COVID-19 were included in the dataset. HLA class I and class II types, where available, came from metadata supplied by the sample provider rather than from assay-based typing. A de-identified subject ID, COVID-19 status, age in years and sex were almost always included in the sample metadata. A freely available public database, intended as a resource for researchers studying the immune response to SARS-CoV-2, is where the repertoires were released. The samples were drawn from the first 160 participants of the ongoing ImmuneRACE study and from some 1,300 subjects provided by 6 global collaborators. The prospective study material was composed of cDNA or gDNA derived from T cells, B-cell-depleted T cells, or PBMCs. Beyond this particular receptor, the publication reports: Clinical and demographic metadata were provided uncurated, with the amount varying by source and participant.

The CDR3 starts with the cysteine, ends with the phenylalanine, and has 13 residues. Only the CDR3 DNA stays, 39 bases, in frame from base 1. V is pared back by 6 bases and J by 0 bases, with 9 bases lying between the germline termini. From a lookup of the germline V gene, CDR1 and CDR2 are MNHEY and SVGAGI. TCRbeta CDR3 regions were amplified from genomic DNA by means of the immunoSEQ Assay, a bias-controlled multiplex PCR. The paper's processing steps were these. The number of nucleated cells in each sample was estimated from the amplification of reference gene primers within the assay. To quantify the absolute abundance of each unique TCRbeta CDR3 rearrangement, sequence reads were collapsed and filtered. For each sample, productive Simpson clonality was calculated as the square root of Simpson's diversity index over productive rearrangements. What TCRdb holds here is the immuneACCESS table cut down to in-frame rearrangements. Part of the clones is not present; checked against another copy, under half of the missing clones reflect an unresolved V gene, and the others are unexplained. Clone size and the V and J calls come from that table; the DNA yielded D and trimming. The sample table records 100,000 to 120,000 clones; nearly 90% of these occur just once. The ten largest clones capture more than 4% of the sample.

Each collaborating institution followed its own protocols to collect whole blood in K2EDTA tubes. For TCRbeta analysis, collaborator samples were shipped as frozen whole blood, as isolated PBMCs, or as DNA extracted from either sample type. Note on this clone: Its specific antigen is unknown. Per-base quality was not reported, and no clone a single base away is much larger than it.

This clonotype originated in a human donor in a cohort sampled during active COVID-19. The rearranged chain carries TRBV6-5 and TRBJ2-7, with no confident D gene call. Material: peripheral blood. The nucleotide sequence reads TGTGCCAGCAGAGAGGCCGACTCCTACGAGCAGTACTTC. It codes for CASREADSYEQYF.